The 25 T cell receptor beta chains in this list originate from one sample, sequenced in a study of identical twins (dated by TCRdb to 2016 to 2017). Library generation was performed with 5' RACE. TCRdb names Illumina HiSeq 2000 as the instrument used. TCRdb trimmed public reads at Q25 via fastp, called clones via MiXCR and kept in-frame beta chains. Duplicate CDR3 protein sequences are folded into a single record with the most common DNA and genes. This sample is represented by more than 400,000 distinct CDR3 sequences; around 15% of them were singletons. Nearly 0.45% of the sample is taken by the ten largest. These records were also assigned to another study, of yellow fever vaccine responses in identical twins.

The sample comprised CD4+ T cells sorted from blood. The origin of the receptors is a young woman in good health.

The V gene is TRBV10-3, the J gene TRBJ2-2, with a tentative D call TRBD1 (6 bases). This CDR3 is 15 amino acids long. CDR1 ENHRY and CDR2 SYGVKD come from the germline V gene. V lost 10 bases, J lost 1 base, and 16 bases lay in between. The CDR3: CATRDRTENTGELFF. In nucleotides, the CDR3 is TGTGCCACCAGGGATAGGACAGAGAACACCGGGGAGCTGTTTTTT.

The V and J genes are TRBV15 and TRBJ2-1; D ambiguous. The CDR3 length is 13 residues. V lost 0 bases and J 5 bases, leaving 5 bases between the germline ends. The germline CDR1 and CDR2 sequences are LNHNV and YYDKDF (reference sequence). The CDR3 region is CATSREPNNEQFF. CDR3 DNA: TGTGCCACCAGCAGAGAGCCCAACAATGAGCAGTTCTTC.

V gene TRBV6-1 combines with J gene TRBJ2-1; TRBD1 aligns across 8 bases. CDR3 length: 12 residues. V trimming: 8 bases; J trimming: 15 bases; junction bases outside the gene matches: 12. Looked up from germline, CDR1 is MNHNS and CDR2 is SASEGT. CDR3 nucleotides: TGTGCCAGCTCCTCAGGGGGCAGCGGCCTGTTCTTC. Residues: CASSSGGSGLFF.

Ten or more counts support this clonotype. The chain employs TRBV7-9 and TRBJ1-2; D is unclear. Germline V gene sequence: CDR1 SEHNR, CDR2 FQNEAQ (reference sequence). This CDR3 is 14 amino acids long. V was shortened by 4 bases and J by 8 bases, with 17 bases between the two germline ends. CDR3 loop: CASSSSASLEGYTF. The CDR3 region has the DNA TGTGCCAGCAGCTCTTCCGCCAGTTTGGAGGGCTACACCTTC.

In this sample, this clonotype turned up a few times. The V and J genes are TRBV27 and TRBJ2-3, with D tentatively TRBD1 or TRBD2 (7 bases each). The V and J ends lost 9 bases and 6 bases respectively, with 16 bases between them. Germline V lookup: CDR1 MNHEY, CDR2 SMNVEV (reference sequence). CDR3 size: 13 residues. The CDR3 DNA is TGTGCCAGTTCCAGGGGGGGCCTGGATACGCAGTATTTT. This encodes CASSRGGLDTQYF.

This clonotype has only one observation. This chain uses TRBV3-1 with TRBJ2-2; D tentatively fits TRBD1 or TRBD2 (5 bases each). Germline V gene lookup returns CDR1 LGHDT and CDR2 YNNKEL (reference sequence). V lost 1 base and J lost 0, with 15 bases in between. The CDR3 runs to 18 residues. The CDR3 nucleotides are TGTGCCAGCAGCCAAGCCCCGTGGGACCCCCCGAACACCGGGGAGCTGTTTTTT. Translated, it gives CASSQAPWDPPNTGELFF.

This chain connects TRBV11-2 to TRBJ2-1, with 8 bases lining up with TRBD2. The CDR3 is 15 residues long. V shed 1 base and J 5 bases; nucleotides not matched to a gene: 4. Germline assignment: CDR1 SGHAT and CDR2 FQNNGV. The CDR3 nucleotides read TGTGCCAGCAGCTTAGTGGGGACTAGGGACAATGAGCAGTTCTTC. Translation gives CASSLVGTRDNEQFF.

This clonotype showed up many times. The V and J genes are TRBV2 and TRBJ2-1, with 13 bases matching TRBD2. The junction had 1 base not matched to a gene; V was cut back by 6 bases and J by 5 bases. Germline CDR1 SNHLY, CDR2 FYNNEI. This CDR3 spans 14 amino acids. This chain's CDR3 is CASRGTSGNNEQFF. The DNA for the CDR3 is TGTGCCAGCAGAGGGACTAGCGGGAACAATGAGCAGTTCTTC. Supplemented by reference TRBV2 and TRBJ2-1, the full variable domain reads EPEVTQTPSHQVTQMGQEVILRCVPISNHLYFYWYRQILGQKVEFLVSFYNNEISEKSEIFDDQFSVERPDGSNFTLKIRSTKLEDSAMYFCASRGTSGNNEQFFGPGTRLTVL.

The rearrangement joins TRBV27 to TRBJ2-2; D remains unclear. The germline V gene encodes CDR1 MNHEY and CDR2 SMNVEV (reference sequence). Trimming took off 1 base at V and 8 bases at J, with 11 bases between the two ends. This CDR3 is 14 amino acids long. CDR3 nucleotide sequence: TGTGCCAGCAGTTTATGGTCGGCGGCGGGGGAGCTGTTTTTT. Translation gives CASSLWSAAGELFF.

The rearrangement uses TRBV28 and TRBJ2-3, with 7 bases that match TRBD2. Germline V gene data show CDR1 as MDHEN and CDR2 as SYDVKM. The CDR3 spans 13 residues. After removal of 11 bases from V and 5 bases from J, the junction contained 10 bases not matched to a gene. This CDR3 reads CALRREGRDTQYF. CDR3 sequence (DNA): TGTGCCCTCCGCAGGGAGGGGAGAGATACGCAGTATTTT.

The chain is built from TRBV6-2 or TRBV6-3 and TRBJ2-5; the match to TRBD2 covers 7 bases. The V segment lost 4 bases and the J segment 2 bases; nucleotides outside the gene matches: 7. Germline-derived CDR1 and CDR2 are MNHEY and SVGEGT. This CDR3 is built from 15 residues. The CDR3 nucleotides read TGTGCCAGCAGTTTTGGTGGGGGGGAGCAAGAGACCCAGTACTTC. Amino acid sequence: CASSFGGGEQETQYF.

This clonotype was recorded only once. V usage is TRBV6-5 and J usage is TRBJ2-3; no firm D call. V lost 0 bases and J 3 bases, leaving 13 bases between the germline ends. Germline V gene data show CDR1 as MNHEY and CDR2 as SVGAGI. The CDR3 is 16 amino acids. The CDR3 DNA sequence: TGTGCCAGCAGTTACTCTTTCGACCAGACGACAGATACGCAGTATTTT. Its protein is CASSYSFDQTTDTQYF.

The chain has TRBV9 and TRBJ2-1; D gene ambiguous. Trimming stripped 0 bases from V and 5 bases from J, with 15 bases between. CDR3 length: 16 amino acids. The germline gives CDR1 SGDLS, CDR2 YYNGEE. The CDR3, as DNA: TGTGCCAGCAGCGTAGGATTGTCTAGTGGAAACAATGAGCAGTTCTTC. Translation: CASSVGLSSGNNEQFF.

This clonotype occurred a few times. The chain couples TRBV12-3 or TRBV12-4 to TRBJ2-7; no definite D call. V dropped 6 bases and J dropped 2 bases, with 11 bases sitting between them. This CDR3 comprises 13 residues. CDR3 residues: CASSEDPTYEQYF. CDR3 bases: TGTGCCAGCAGCGAGGACCCAACCTACGAGCAGTACTTC.

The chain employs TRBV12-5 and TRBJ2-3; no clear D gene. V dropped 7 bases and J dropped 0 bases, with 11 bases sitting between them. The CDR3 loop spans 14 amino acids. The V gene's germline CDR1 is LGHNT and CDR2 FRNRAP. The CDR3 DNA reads TGTGCTAGTGCCCTCCGCCTTAGCACAGATACGCAGTATTTT. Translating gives CASALRLSTDTQYF.

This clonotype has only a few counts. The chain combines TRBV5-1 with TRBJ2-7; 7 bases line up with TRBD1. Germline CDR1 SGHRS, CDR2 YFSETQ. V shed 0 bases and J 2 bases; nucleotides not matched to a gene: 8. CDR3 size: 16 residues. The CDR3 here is CASSLAGTEKTYEQYF. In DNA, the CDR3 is TGCGCCAGCAGCTTGGCCGGGACAGAAAAAACCTACGAGCAGTACTTC.

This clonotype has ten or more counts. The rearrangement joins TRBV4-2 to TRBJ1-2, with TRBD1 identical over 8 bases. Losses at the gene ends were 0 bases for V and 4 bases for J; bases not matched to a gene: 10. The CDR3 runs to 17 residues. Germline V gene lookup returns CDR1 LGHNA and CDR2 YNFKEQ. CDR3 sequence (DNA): TGTGCCAGCAGCCAAGATTTGAGGGACAGGCAAATCTATGGCTACACCTTC. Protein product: CASSQDLRDRQIYGYTF.

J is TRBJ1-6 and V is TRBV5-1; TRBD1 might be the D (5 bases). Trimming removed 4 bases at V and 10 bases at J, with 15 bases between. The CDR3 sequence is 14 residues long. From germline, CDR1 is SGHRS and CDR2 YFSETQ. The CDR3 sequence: CASSRDGVGSPLHF. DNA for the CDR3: TGCGCCAGCAGCCGGGACGGGGTGGGGTCACCCCTCCACTTT.

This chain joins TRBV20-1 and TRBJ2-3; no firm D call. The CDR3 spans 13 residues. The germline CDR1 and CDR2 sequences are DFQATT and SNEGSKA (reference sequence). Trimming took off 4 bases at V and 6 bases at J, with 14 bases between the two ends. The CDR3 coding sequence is TGCAGTGCTATTGACGAGGTTTCGGATACGCAGTATTTT. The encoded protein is CSAIDEVSDTQYF.

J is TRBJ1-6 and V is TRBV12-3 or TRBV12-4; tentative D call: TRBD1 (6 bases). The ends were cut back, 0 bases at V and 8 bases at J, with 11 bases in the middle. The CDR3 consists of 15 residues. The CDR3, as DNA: TGTGCCAGCAGTTTAGCGGGGGGCGAACATTCACCCCTCCACTTT. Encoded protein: CASSLAGGEHSPLHF.

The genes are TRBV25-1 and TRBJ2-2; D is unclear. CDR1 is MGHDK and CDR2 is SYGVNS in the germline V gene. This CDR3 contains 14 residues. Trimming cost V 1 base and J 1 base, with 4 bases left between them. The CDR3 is CASSEFGNTGELFF. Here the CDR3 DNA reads TGTGCCAGCAGTGAATTCGGGAACACCGGGGAGCTGTTTTTT. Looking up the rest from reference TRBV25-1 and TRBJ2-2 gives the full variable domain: EADIYQTPRYLVIGTGKKITLECSQTMGHDKMYWYQQDPGMELHLIHYSYGVNSTEKGDLSSESTVSRIRTEHFPLTLESARPSHTSQYLCASSEFGNTGELFFGEGSRLTVL.

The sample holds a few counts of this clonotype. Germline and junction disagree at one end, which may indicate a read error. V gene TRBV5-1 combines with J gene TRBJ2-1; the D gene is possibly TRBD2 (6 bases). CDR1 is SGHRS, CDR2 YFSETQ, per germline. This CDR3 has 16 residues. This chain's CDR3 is CASSLDAGSSYSEQFF. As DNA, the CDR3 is TGCGCCAGCAGCTTGGATGCGGGGAGCTCCTACAGTGAGCAGTTCTTC.

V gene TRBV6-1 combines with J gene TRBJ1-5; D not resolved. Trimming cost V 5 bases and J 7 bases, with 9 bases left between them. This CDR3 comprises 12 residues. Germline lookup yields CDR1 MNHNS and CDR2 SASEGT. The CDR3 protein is CASSRLGQPQHF. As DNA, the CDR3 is TGTGCCAGCAGTCGTTTGGGGCAGCCCCAGCATTTT.

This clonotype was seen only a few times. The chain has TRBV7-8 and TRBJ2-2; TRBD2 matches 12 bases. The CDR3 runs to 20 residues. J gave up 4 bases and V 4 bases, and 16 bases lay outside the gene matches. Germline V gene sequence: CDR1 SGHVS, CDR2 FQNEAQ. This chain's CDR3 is CASSSEQTMLAGGSTGELFF. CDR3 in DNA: TGTGCCAGCAGCTCAGAACAAACGATGCTAGCGGGAGGGAGCACCGGGGAGCTGTTTTTT.

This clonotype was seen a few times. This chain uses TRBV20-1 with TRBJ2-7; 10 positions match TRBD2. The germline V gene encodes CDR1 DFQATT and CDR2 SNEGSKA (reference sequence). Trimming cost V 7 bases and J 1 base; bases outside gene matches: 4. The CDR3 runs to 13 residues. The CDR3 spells CSVGSGRSYEQYV. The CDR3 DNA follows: TGCAGTGTAGGTAGCGGGAGGTCCTACGAGCAGTACGTC.